The rows below give T cell receptor beta chains drawn from one sample of a study of blood T cell repertoires in COVID-19. Using immunoSEQ multiplex PCR, the repertoire was profiled, and TCRdb retains in-frame clones only, with some absent. The sample carries roughly 30,000 clones, more than 85% recorded once. Material: peripheral blood. These TCRs come from a woman in her 70s with COVID-19, enrolled during active disease. Both conserved end residues are part of each CDR3. The D gene is left open where the match is weak. Size values are once, few and many counts, or a class for expanded clones, and some rows have none.

V gene: TRBV24-1; J gene: TRBJ2-1; D gene: TRBD2; clone size: -; CDR3 protein: CATRMMGGRQFF; CDR3 DNA: TGTGCCACCAGGATGATGGGCGGGAGGCAGTTCTTC
V gene: TRBV6-4; J gene: TRBJ1-1; D gene: -; clone size: -; CDR3 protein: CASSARENTEAFF; CDR3 DNA: TGTGCCAGCAGTGCCCGCGAGAACACTGAAGCTTTCTTT
V gene: TRBV30; J gene: TRBJ2-1; D gene: -; clone size: once; CDR3 protein: CAWSVRSSYNEQFF; CDR3 DNA: TGTGCCTGGAGTGTACGGAGCTCCTACAATGAGCAGTTCTTC
V gene: TRBV7-2; J gene: TRBJ2-2; D gene: TRBD2; clone size: -; CDR3 protein: CASSLVGTSGSVGGELFF; CDR3 DNA: TGTGCCAGCAGCTTAGTGGGGACTAGCGGGAGTGTTGGCGGGGAGCTGTTTTTT
V gene: TRBV19; J gene: TRBJ1-2; D gene: TRBD1; clone size: once; CDR3 protein: CASSPQGENYGYTF; CDR3 DNA: TGTGCCAGTAGTCCCCAGGGGGAAAACTATGGCTACACCTTC
V gene: TRBV7-8; J gene: TRBJ1-6; D gene: -; clone size: -; CDR3 protein: CASSSWEGDSPLHF; CDR3 DNA: TGTGCCAGCAGCTCATGGGAGGGGGATTCACCCCTCCACTTT
V gene: TRBV9; J gene: TRBJ2-1; D gene: TRBD1; clone size: -; CDR3 protein: CASSVGTGRNYNEQFF; CDR3 DNA: TGTGCCAGCAGCGTAGGGACAGGGAGGAACTACAATGAGCAGTTCTTC
V gene: TRBV19; J gene: TRBJ1-1; D gene: -; clone size: -; CDR3 protein: CASSIVSGTEAFF; CDR3 DNA: TGTGCCAGTAGTATCGTCTCGGGGACTGAAGCTTTCTTT
V gene: TRBV23-1; J gene: TRBJ2-7; D gene: -; clone size: -; CDR3 protein: CASGQLESQAGEQYF; CDR3 DNA: TGCGCCAGCGGCCAACTGGAAAGTCAAGCAGGCGAGCAGTACTTC
V gene: TRBV25-1; J gene: TRBJ2-5; D gene: TRBD2; clone size: -; CDR3 protein: CASSELAGEETQYF; CDR3 DNA: TGTGCCAGCAGTGAACTAGCGGGAGAAGAGACCCAGTACTTC
V gene: TRBV19; J gene: TRBJ2-3; D gene: -; clone size: -; CDR3 protein: CASSIGPADTQYF; CDR3 DNA: TGTGCCAGTAGTATAGGGCCTGCAGATACGCAGTATTTT
V gene: TRBV6-5; J gene: TRBJ1-1; D gene: -; clone size: -; CDR3 protein: CVSSDSIYTEAFF; CDR3 DNA: TGTGTCTCTTCGGACAGCATTTACACTGAAGCTTTCTTT
V gene: TRBV28; J gene: TRBJ1-1; D gene: -; clone size: -; CDR3 protein: CASSLEFGEAFF; CDR3 DNA: TGTGCCAGCAGTTTGGAGTTTGGGGAAGCTTTCTTT
V gene: TRBV4-3; J gene: TRBJ2-3; D gene: TRBD2; clone size: -; CDR3 protein: CASSQQTSGASTDTQYF; CDR3 DNA: TGCGCCAGCAGCCAACAAACTAGCGGGGCTAGCACAGATACGCAGTATTTT
V gene: TRBV14; J gene: TRBJ2-7; D gene: -; clone size: once; CDR3 protein: CASSQDNSPPYEQYF; CDR3 DNA: TGTGCCAGCAGCCAAGATAACAGTCCTCCCTACGAGCAGTACTTC
V gene: TRBV19; J gene: TRBJ1-3; D gene: -; clone size: -; CDR3 protein: CASSLQWGVRSWGNTIYF; CDR3 DNA: TGTGCCAGTAGTCTCCAGTGGGGCGTCCGGAGTTGGGGAAACACCATATATTTT
V gene: TRBV2; J gene: TRBJ2-5; D gene: -; clone size: -; CDR3 protein: CASSEAGRFNKETQYF; CDR3 DNA: TGTGCCAGCAGTGAAGCTGGGAGGTTCAACAAAGAGACCCAGTACTTC
V gene: TRBV7-3; J gene: TRBJ2-2; D gene: -; clone size: -; CDR3 protein: CASSLLASGGELFF; CDR3 DNA: TGTGCCAGCAGCTTACTAGCGTCCGGCGGGGAGCTGTTTTTT
V gene: TRBV9; J gene: TRBJ1-1; D gene: TRBD1; clone size: -; CDR3 protein: CASSVGTEGLRTEAFF; CDR3 DNA: TGTGCCAGCAGCGTCGGGACAGAAGGGCTTCGGACTGAAGCTTTCTTT
V gene: TRBV27; J gene: TRBJ2-1; D gene: TRBD2; clone size: -; CDR3 protein: CASRAGGPLYNEQFF; CDR3 DNA: TGTGCCAGCAGAGCGGGAGGGCCTTTGTACAATGAGCAGTTCTTC
V gene: TRBV18; J gene: TRBJ1-4; D gene: -; clone size: few; CDR3 protein: CASSPSQGSSEKLFF; CDR3 DNA: TGTGCCAGCTCACCCTCACAGGGTTCTAGTGAAAAACTGTTTTTT
V gene: TRBV28; J gene: TRBJ2-7; D gene: TRBD1; clone size: -; CDR3 protein: CASSLYKGQGLEQYF; CDR3 DNA: TGTGCCAGCAGTTTATACAAAGGACAGGGCCTCGAGCAGTACTTC
V gene: TRBV9; J gene: TRBJ2-7; D gene: -; clone size: -; CDR3 protein: CASSVAYRGGEQYF; CDR3 DNA: TGTGCCAGCAGCGTAGCGTACAGGGGGGGAGAGCAGTACTTC
V gene: TRBV4-2; J gene: TRBJ2-1; D gene: TRBD2; clone size: -; CDR3 protein: CASTAGGTASGSQKFF; CDR3 DNA: TGTGCCAGCACCGCAGGGGGAACGGCTAGCGGGAGTCAGAAGTTCTTC
V gene: TRBV5-1; J gene: TRBJ2-1; D gene: TRBD2; clone size: -; CDR3 protein: CASSPYPTGYTGGPPYNEQFF; CDR3 DNA: TGCGCCAGCAGCCCTTACCCCACAGGGTATACGGGAGGGCCGCCCTACAATGAGCAGTTCTTC
V gene: TRBV6-6; J gene: TRBJ2-3; D gene: TRBD2; clone size: -; CDR3 protein: CASSGLAVNIDTQYF; CDR3 DNA: TGTGCCAGCAGCGGACTAGCGGTCAATATAGATACGCAGTATTTT
V gene: TRBV27; J gene: TRBJ2-7; D gene: TRBD2; clone size: -; CDR3 protein: CASSLGLLGNEQYF; CDR3 DNA: TGTGCCAGCAGTTTGGGACTATTGGGGAACGAGCAGTACTTC
V gene: TRBV15; J gene: TRBJ1-4; D gene: -; clone size: -; CDR3 protein: CATSGGRVGEKLFF; CDR3 DNA: TGTGCCACCAGCGGGGGCAGGGTTGGGGAAAAACTGTTTTTT
V gene: TRBV20-1; J gene: TRBJ1-3; D gene: -; clone size: -; CDR3 protein: CSASYGNTIYF; CDR3 DNA: TGCAGTGCTAGTTATGGAAACACCATATATTTT
V gene: TRBV6-2/TRBV6-3; J gene: TRBJ1-2; D gene: TRBD1; clone size: -; CDR3 protein: CASSSEITGGDYGYTF; CDR3 DNA: TGTGCCAGCAGTTCGGAAATAACAGGGGGCGATTATGGCTACACCTTC
V gene: TRBV28; J gene: TRBJ1-4; D gene: -; clone size: -; CDR3 protein: CASSLWGSQNNEKLFF; CDR3 DNA: TGTGCCAGCAGTTTATGGGGTTCACAGAATAATGAAAAACTGTTTTTT
V gene: TRBV27; J gene: TRBJ1-2; D gene: -; clone size: medium-sized; CDR3 protein: CASSLRDIAADYTF; CDR3 DNA: TGTGCCAGCAGTTTAAGGGACATCGCGGCCGACTACACCTTC
V gene: TRBV4-3; J gene: TRBJ2-1; D gene: -; clone size: few; CDR3 protein: CASSQDPPLGQSDLRTNEQFF; CDR3 DNA: TGCGCCAGCAGCCAAGATCCCCCTCTCGGCCAGAGCGACCTAAGAACCAATGAGCAGTTCTTC
V gene: TRBV7-2; J gene: TRBJ2-7; D gene: -; clone size: -; CDR3 protein: CASSRDSGQDYEQYF; CDR3 DNA: TGTGCCAGCAGCCGCGATAGCGGACAAGACTACGAGCAGTACTTC
V gene: TRBV5-8; J gene: TRBJ1-1; D gene: -; clone size: -; CDR3 protein: CASSFYAFF; CDR3 DNA: TGTGCCAGCAGCTTTTATGCTTTCTTT
V gene: TRBV6-2/TRBV6-3; J gene: TRBJ1-5; D gene: -; clone size: -; CDR3 protein: CASSMAYDRRFGQPQHF; CDR3 DNA: TGTGCCAGCAGTATGGCCTATGACAGGCGCTTTGGTCAGCCCCAGCATTTT
V gene: TRBV15; J gene: TRBJ2-5; D gene: TRBD1; clone size: -; CDR3 protein: CATSPQGRETQYF; CDR3 DNA: TGTGCCACCAGCCCACAGGGGCGAGAGACCCAGTACTTC
V gene: TRBV9; J gene: TRBJ1-1; D gene: TRBD1; clone size: -; CDR3 protein: CASSVGQGLINTEAFF; CDR3 DNA: TGTGCCAGCAGCGTAGGACAGGGGTTAATCAACACTGAAGCTTTCTTT
V gene: TRBV7-3; J gene: TRBJ1-5; D gene: -; clone size: -; CDR3 protein: CASSYSLNQPQHF; CDR3 DNA: TGTGCCAGCAGCTACTCGCTCAATCAGCCCCAGCATTTT
V gene: TRBV2; J gene: TRBJ1-1; D gene: -; clone size: once; CDR3 protein: CASSEGRPLGTEAFF; CDR3 DNA: TGTGCCAGCAGTGAAGGCAGGCCCTTGGGCACTGAAGCTTTCTTT
V gene: TRBV6-5; J gene: TRBJ2-5; D gene: TRBD1; clone size: -; CDR3 protein: CASTQGEETQYF; CDR3 DNA: TGTGCCAGCACCCAGGGGGAAGAGACCCAGTACTTC
V gene: TRBV29-1; J gene: TRBJ2-7; D gene: -; clone size: -; CDR3 protein: CSVGHLTYEQYF; CDR3 DNA: TGCAGCGTTGGGCATCTTACCTACGAGCAGTACTTC
V gene: TRBV10-3; J gene: TRBJ2-7; D gene: TRBD2; clone size: -; CDR3 protein: CAIRGTSGALGEQYF; CDR3 DNA: TGTGCCATCAGGGGGACTAGCGGGGCGCTAGGGGAGCAGTACTTC
V gene: TRBV11-2; J gene: TRBJ2-1; D gene: TRBD2; clone size: -; CDR3 protein: CASSLWGGSYNEQFF; CDR3 DNA: TGTGCCAGCAGCTTATGGGGCGGGAGTTACAATGAGCAGTTCTTC
V gene: TRBV29-1; J gene: TRBJ1-2; D gene: -; clone size: -; CDR3 protein: CSVDGAYGYTF; CDR3 DNA: TGCAGCGTTGACGGAGCCTATGGCTACACCTTC
V gene: TRBV11-2; J gene: TRBJ2-3; D gene: TRBD2; clone size: -; CDR3 protein: CASSFSGSYTDTQYF; CDR3 DNA: TGTGCCAGCAGCTTTAGCGGGAGCTACACAGATACGCAGTATTTT
V gene: TRBV28; J gene: TRBJ2-1; D gene: -; clone size: -; CDR3 protein: CASSLRGHGQFF; CDR3 DNA: TGTGCCAGCAGTTTACGGGGACACGGGCAGTTCTTC
V gene: TRBV5-1; J gene: TRBJ1-1; D gene: -; clone size: -; CDR3 protein: CASSFLQGNTEAFF; CDR3 DNA: TGCGCCAGCAGCTTTTTACAGGGGAACACTGAAGCTTTCTTT
V gene: TRBV5-4; J gene: TRBJ2-3; D gene: TRBD2; clone size: -; CDR3 protein: CASSLELADTDTQYF; CDR3 DNA: TGTGCCAGCAGCTTGGAACTAGCGGACACAGATACGCAGTATTTT
V gene: TRBV19; J gene: TRBJ2-1; D gene: TRBD2; clone size: -; CDR3 protein: CASRPLAGGLGEQFF; CDR3 DNA: TGTGCCAGTAGACCACTAGCGGGAGGTCTAGGGGAGCAGTTCTTC
V gene: TRBV28; J gene: TRBJ1-3; D gene: -; clone size: -; CDR3 protein: CASSLSVGGNTIYF; CDR3 DNA: TGTGCCAGCAGTTTATCTGTCGGTGGAAACACCATATATTTT
V gene: TRBV10-3; J gene: TRBJ1-4; D gene: TRBD1; clone size: -; CDR3 protein: CATREQGSVGEKLFF; CDR3 DNA: TGTGCCACCCGAGAACAGGGGTCGGTGGGTGAAAAACTGTTTTTT